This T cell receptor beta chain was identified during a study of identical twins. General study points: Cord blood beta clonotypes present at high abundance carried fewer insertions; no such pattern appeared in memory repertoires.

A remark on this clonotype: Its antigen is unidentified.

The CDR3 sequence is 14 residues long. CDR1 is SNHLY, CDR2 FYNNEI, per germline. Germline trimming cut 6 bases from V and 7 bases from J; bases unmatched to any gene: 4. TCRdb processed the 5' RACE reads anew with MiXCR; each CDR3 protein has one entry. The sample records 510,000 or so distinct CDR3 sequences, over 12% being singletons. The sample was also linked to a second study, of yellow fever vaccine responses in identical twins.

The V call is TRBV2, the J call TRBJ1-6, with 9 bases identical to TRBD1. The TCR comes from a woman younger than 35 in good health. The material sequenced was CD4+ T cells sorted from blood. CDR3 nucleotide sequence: TGTGCCAGCAGGAGGGACAGGGTAAATTCACCCCTCCACTTT. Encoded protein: CASRRDRVNSPLHF.